The present T cell receptor (beta chain) was sequenced within a study of T cell repertoires in cytomegalovirus infection (dated by TCRdb to 2018 to 2020). At the level of the whole study: Recently identified HLA-C-restricted CMV epitopes, whose presentation resists viral immunomodulation, were targeted by peptide stimulations together with well-studied HLA-B-restricted epitopes. Donor HLA type was relevant to the analysis, as public TCR beta signatures indicated carriage of CMV infection together with the matching HLA type.

What the research found in general, with its limitations: In both this cohort and an independent cohort of some 350 donors, the cumulative frequency of public TCR beta family members distinguished carriers of CMV infection plus the relevant HLA type. The ex vivo response was dominated by HLA-C-restricted CMV-specific TCR beta clonotypes, which also provided the single most frequent clonotype in two of eight donors.

The table lists this clonotype with a few counts. It has no known antigen specificity. Qualities for individual bases were not recorded, and no much larger clone is one base off. CDR1 and CDR2 are drawn from the germline V gene: MNHEY, SVGEGT. The CDR3 runs 14 amino acids, cysteine and phenylalanine included. The CDR3 DNA has 42 bases and is translated from base 1. V is pared back by 4 bases and J by 6 bases, with 16 bases lying between the germline termini. The treatment or condition label of this sample denotes: in vitro stimulation with specific CMV peptide epitopes to enrich CMV-specific T cells. Sequencing took place on an Illumina HiSeq 1500. TCRdb reran the public reads through fastp at Q25 and MiXCR, keeping productive beta chains. CDR3 protein sequences are deduplicated, and each keeps its most common genes and DNA. The table for this sample lists 570,000 or so distinct CDR3 sequences; around two fifths of them were counted only once. 48% of the sample belongs to the ten largest clones.

This clonotype was sampled from a human donor in good health (CMV status not recorded). Some clones in this sample may be carry-over from other donors' samples. The sequencing here drew on cultured PBMCs, taken from culture after CMV antigen stimulation. The chain couples TRBV6-2 or TRBV6-3 to TRBJ2-7; the D call could be TRBD1 or TRBD2, with each sharing 5 bases. The DNA is as follows: TGTGCCAGCAGTTCCCGGGACCCCCAAACCGAGCAGTACTTC. Translated, this gives CASSSRDPQTEQYF.